A single sample is the source of the 14 T cell receptor beta chains below, sequenced in a study of shared clonotypes between healthy human individuals. Generated by immunoSEQ multiplex PCR, the TCRdb table keeps only in-frame clones and is missing some. Of 950,000 to 1,100,000 clones in the sample, under 80% were seen once. Sequenced material: memory CD4+ T cells sorted from blood. Subset noted: CD45RA-negative fraction. These receptors were collected from a man in his late teens or twenties in good health.

The V and J genes are TRBV5-1 and TRBJ1-6; 9 bases align to TRBD1. CDR1 is SGHRS and CDR2 is YFSETQ in the germline V gene. The CDR3 runs to 16 residues. Trimming at V came to 2 bases and at J to 7 bases, leaving 7 bases not matched to a gene. CDR3 residues: CASSFTGGAGNSPLHF. The CDR3 DNA follows: TGCGCCAGCAGCTTTACAGGGGGCGCGGGGAATTCACCCCTCCACTTT.

This clone has only one observation. The rearrangement uses TRBV2 and TRBJ1-1; D gene ambiguous. The germline CDR1 and CDR2 sequences are SNHLY and FYNNEI. This CDR3 spans 13 amino acids. The V and J ends lost 1 base and 1 base respectively, with 4 bases between them. The CDR3 reads CASSEVPNTEAFF. The CDR3 region has the DNA TGTGCCAGCAGTGAAGTCCCGAACACTGAAGCTTTCTTT.

This rearrangement joins TRBV19 to TRBJ2-1, with D tentatively TRBD1 or TRBD2 (6 bases each). V was trimmed by 7 bases and J by 3 bases, leaving 16 bases between them. Germline CDR1 LNHDA, CDR2 SQIVND (reference sequence). There are 15 residues in the CDR3. The CDR3, as DNA: TGTGCCAGTAATTTCGGGGGCCTGGGCTACAATGAGCAGTTCTTC. It encodes CASNFGGLGYNEQFF.

V gene TRBV6-1 combines with J gene TRBJ2-3; no clear D. Germline CDR1 is MNHNS and CDR2 is SASEGT. V shed 2 bases and J shed 0 bases, with 9 bases lying between them. This CDR3 comprises 15 residues. In DNA, the CDR3 is TGTGCCAGCAGTGAAAGATACGGAAGCACAGATACGCAGTATTTT. It translates to CASSERYGSTDTQYF.

The chain employs TRBV4-1 and TRBJ2-2; D may correspond to TRBD1 or TRBD2 (7 bases each). The CDR3 extends over 14 amino acids. V lost 8 bases to trimming and J lost 5 bases, with 15 bases between them. Germline CDR1 MGHRA, CDR2 YSYEKL. The DNA for the CDR3 is TGCGCCAGCCGACGACAGGGAGGGACCGGGGAGCTGTTTTTT. Translated: CASRRQGGTGELFF.

This clone was observed a single time. The V and J genes are TRBV6-5 and TRBJ2-2; a weak D match, TRBD1 (6 bases). This CDR3 contains 16 residues. Germline V gene lookup returns CDR1 MNHEY and CDR2 SVGAGI. Between the trimmed V and J ends, which lost 2 bases and 4 bases, there was a span of 14 bases. The CDR3 sequence is CASSYGRTAGTGELFF. CDR3 bases: TGTGCCAGCAGTTACGGCAGGACAGCAGGCACCGGGGAGCTGTTTTTT.

Many counts were recorded for this clone. At one end, the junction sequence differs from germline, possibly due to a read error. This rearrangement joins TRBV7-7 to TRBJ2-3, with D maybe TRBD2 (6 bases). The CDR3 extends over 14 amino acids. The germline CDR1 and CDR2 sequences are SSHAT and FNYEAQ (reference sequence). The CDR3: CASSPGTGGNTQYF. CDR3 nucleotide sequence: TGTGCTAGCAGCCCAGGGACTGGCGGCAATACGCAGTATTTT.

The chain carries TRBV9 and TRBJ2-3; D gene ambiguous. V dropped 4 bases and J dropped 4 bases, with 16 bases sitting between them. The germline V gene encodes CDR1 SGDLS and CDR2 YYNGEE. The CDR3 runs to 15 residues. The CDR3 bases are TGTGCCAGCAGCTTAGGTAATAGCTTCTCAGATACGCAGTATTTT. Its translation is CASSLGNSFSDTQYF.

The chain is built from TRBV7-9 and TRBJ2-1, with 11 bases that match TRBD1. This CDR3 region has 16 residues. Germline V gene data show CDR1 as SEHNR and CDR2 as FQNEAQ (reference sequence). The V and J ends lost 3 bases and 5 bases, in that order; junction bases with no gene match: 6. CDR3 amino acids: CASSFEDRGRNNEQFF. CDR3 nucleotide sequence: TGTGCCAGCAGCTTTGAGGACAGGGGGCGCAACAATGAGCAGTTCTTC. Combining the CDR3 with reference TRBV7-9 and TRBJ2-1 gives the whole variable domain DTGVSQNPRHKITKRGQNVTFRCDPISEHNRLYWYRQTLGQGPEFLTYFQNEAQLEKSRLLSDRFSAERPKGSFSTLEIQRTEQGDSAMYLCASSFEDRGRNNEQFFGPGTRLTVL.

As concerns this clone: This CDR3 is also generated by other DNA sequences in the sample. This chain connects TRBV2 to TRBJ2-1; 12 bases agree with TRBD2. J gave up 6 bases and V 6 bases, and 6 bases lay outside the gene matches. Per germline, CDR1 SNHLY and CDR2 FYNNEI. The CDR3 is made up of 15 amino acids. The CDR3 sequence is CASRGLAGGPNEQFF. In DNA, the CDR3 is TGTGCCAGCAGGGGCCTAGCGGGAGGGCCCAATGAGCAGTTCTTC.

The chain couples TRBV30 to TRBJ2-3; TRBD1 might be the D (6 bases). Per the germline V gene, CDR1 is GTSNPN and CDR2 is SVGIG (reference sequence). Trimming took off 7 bases at V and 9 bases at J, with 14 bases between the two ends. The CDR3 is made up of 11 amino acids. The DNA for the CDR3 is TGTGCCTCCTCGTTGGGGGCCACGCAGTATTTT. Protein product: CASSLGATQYF.

To note about this clone: The same CDR3 is also encoded by other DNA sequences in this sample. J is TRBJ2-1 and V is TRBV10-3; tentatively, D is TRBD1 or TRBD2 (5 bases each). V was clipped by 3 bases and J by 7 bases, with 10 bases between them. CDR3 size: 13 residues. The germline CDR1 and CDR2 sequences are ENHRY and SYGVKD. CDR3 loop: CAISEGTTNEQFF. In DNA form, the CDR3 reads TGTGCCATCAGTGAAGGGACCACTAATGAGCAGTTCTTC.

The rearrangement uses TRBV4-1 and TRBJ2-7; unclear D gene. V lost 4 bases, J lost 3 bases, and 10 bases lay in between. Germline V gene lookup returns CDR1 MGHRA and CDR2 YSYEKL. The CDR3 covers 13 residues. The DNA for the CDR3 is TGCGCCAGCAGCCGGAAGGAAAACTACGAGCAGTACTTC. It translates to CASSRKENYEQYF.

Remarks on this clone: A far larger clone is just one base off, so this is likely a read error. This CDR3 is also generated by other DNA sequences in the sample. The rearrangement joins TRBV29-1 to TRBJ1-1; 8 nucleotides agree with TRBD1. The length of the CDR3 is 14 residues. The V gene's germline CDR1 is SQVTM and CDR2 ANQGSEA. The CDR3 DNA is TGCAGCGTTGTGCAGGGGGCGCATTTAGGTGAAGCTTTCTTC. The encoded protein is CSVVQGAHLGEAFF.